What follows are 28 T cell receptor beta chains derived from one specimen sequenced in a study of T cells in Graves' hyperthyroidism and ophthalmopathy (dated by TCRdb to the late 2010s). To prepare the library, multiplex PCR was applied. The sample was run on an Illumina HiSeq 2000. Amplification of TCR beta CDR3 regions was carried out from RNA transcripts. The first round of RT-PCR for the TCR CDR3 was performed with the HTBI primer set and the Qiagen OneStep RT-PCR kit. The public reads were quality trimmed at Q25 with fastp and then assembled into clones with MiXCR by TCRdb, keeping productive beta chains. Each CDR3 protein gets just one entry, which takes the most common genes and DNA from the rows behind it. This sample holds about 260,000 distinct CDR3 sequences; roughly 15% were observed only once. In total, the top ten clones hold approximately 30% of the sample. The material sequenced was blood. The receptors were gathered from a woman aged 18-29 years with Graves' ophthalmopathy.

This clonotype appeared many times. CDR3 residues: CAWSPGPEGYTF. CDR3 nucleotides: TGTGCCTGGAGCCCGGGACCCGAGGGCTACACCTTC. The rearrangement links TRBV30 to TRBJ1-2; weak D call: TRBD1 (5 bases). With 3 bases removed from V and 8 bases from J, the gap between germline ends came to 13 bases. In germline, CDR1 is GTSNPN, CDR2 SVGIG (reference sequence). The CDR3 runs to 12 residues.

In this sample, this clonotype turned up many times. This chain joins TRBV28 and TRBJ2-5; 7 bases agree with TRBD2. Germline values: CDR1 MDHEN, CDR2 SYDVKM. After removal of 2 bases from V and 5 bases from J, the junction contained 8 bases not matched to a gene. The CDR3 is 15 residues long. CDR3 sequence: CASSLRGRASETQYF. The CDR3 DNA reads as TGTGCCAGCAGTTTACGAGGGAGGGCCTCTGAGACCCAGTACTTC.

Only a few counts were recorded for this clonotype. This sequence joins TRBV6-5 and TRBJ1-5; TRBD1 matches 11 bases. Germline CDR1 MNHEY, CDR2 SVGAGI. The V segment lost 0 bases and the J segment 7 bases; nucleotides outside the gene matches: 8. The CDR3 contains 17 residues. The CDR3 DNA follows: TGTGCCAGCAGTTACTCGGGGACAGGGGGAAGTCGGCAGCCCCAGCATTTT. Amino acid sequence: CASSYSGTGGSRQPQHF.

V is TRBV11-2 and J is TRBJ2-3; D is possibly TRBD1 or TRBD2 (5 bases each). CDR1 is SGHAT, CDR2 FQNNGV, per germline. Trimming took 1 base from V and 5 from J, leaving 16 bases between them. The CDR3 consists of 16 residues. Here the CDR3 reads CASSLARGPGRDTQYF. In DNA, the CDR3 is TGTGCCAGCAGCTTAGCACGGGGACCCGGCCGAGATACGCAGTATTTT. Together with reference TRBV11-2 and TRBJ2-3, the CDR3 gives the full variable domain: EAGVAQSPRYKIIEKRQSVAFWCNPISGHATLYWYQQILGQGPKLLIQFQNNGVVDDSQLPKDRFSAERLKGVDSTLKIQPAKLEDSAVYLCASSLARGPGRDTQYFGPGTRLTVL.

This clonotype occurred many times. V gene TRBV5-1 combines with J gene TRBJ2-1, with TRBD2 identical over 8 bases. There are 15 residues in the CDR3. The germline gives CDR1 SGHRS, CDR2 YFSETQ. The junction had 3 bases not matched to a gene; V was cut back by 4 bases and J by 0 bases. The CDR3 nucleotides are TGCGCCAGCAGCGAAAGCGGGAGCTCCTACAATGAGCAGTTCTTC. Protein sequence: CASSESGSSYNEQFF. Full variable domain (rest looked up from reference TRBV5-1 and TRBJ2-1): KAGVTQTPRYLIKTRGQQVTLSCSPISGHRSVSWYQQTPGQGLQFLFEYFSETQRNKGNFPGRFSGRQFSNSRSEMNVSTLELGDSALYLCASSESGSSYNEQFFGPGTRLTVL.

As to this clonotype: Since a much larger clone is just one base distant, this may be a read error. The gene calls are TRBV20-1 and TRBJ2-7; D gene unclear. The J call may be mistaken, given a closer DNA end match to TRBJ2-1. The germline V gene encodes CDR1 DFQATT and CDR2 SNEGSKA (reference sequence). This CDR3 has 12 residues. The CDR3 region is CSARDVTYEQFF. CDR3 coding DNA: TGCAGTGCTAGGGACGTAACCTACGAGCAGTTCTTC.

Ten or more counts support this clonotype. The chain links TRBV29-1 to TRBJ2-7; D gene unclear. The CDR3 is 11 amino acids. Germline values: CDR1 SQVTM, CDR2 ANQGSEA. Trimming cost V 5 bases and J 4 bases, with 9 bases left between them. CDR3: CSVTDLYEQYF. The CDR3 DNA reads TGCAGCGTTACCGACCTTTACGAGCAGTACTTC.

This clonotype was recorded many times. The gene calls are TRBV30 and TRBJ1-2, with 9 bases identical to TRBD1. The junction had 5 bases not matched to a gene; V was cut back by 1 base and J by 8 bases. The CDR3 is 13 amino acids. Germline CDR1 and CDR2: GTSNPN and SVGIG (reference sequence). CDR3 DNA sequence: TGTGCCTGGAGTGAGGGACAGGGCGGGGGCTACACCTTC. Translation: CAWSEGQGGGYTF.

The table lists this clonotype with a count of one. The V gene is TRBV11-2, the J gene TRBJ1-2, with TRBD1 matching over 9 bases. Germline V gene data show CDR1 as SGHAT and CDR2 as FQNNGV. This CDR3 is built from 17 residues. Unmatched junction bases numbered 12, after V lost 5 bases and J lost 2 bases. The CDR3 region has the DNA TGTGCCAGCAGCCCCTTACAGGGGGCGCGAGGGAACTATGGCTACACCTTC. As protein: CASSPLQGARGNYGYTF.

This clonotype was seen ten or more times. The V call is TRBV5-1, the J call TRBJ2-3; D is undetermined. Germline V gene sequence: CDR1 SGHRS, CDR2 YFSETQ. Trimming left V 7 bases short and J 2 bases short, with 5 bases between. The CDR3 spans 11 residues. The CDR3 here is CASGNTDTQYF. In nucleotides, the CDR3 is TGCGCCAGCGGAAACACAGATACGCAGTATTTT.

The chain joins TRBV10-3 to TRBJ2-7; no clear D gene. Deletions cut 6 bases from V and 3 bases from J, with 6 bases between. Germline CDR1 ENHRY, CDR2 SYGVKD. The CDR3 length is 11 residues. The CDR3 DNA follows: TGTGCCATCAGGACCAACTACGAGCAGTACTTC. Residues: CAIRTNYEQYF.

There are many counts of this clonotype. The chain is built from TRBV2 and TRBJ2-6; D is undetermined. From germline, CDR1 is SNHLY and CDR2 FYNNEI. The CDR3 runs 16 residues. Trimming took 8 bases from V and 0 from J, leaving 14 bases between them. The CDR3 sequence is CASFESRTSGANVLTF. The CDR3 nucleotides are TGTGCCAGCTTCGAAAGCCGGACCTCTGGGGCCAACGTCCTGACTTTC.

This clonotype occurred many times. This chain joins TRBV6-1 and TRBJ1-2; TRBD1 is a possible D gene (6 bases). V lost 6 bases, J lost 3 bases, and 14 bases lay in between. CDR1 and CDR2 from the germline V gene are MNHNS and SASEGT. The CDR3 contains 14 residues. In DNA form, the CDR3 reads TGTGCCAGCAGCCGGGACATGCGCTACTATGGCTACACCTTC. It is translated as CASSRDMRYYGYTF.

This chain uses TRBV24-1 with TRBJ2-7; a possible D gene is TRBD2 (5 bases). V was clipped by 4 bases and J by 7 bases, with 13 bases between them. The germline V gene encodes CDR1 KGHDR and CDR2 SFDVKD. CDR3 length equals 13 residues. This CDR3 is CATSEVLGGEQYF. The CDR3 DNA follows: TGTGCCACCAGTGAGGTACTAGGAGGTGAGCAGTACTTC.

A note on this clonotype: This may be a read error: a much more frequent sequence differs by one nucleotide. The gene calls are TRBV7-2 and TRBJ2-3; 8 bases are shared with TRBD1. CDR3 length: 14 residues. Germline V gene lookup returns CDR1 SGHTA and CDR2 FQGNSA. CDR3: CAGSPDRVTDTQYF. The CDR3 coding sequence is TGTGCCGGCAGCCCGGACAGGGTAACAGATACGCAGTATTTT.

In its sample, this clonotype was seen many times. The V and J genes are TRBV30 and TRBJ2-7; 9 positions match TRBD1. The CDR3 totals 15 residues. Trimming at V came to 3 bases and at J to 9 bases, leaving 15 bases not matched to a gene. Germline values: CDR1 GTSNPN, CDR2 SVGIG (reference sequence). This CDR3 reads CAWSAGPGQGSGQYF. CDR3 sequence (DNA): TGTGCCTGGAGCGCTGGACCGGGACAGGGTTCCGGGCAGTACTTC.

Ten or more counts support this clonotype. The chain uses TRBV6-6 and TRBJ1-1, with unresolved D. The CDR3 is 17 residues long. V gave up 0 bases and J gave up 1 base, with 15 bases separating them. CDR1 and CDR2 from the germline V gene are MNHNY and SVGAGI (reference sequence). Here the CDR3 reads CASSYSVAPWGNTEAFF. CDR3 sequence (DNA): TGTGCCAGCAGTTACTCGGTCGCCCCGTGGGGGAACACTGAAGCTTTCTTT.

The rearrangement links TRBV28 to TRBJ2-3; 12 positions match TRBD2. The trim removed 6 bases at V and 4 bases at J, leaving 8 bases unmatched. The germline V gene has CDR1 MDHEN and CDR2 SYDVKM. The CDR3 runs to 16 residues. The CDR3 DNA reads TGTGCCAGCAGCCCCCGACTAGCGGGAGAATCAGATACGCAGTATTTT. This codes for CASSPRLAGESDTQYF.

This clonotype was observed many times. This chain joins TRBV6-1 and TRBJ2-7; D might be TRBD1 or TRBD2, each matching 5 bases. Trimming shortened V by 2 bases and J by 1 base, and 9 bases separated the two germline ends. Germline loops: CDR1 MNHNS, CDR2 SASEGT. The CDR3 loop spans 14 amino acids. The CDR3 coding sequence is TGTGCCAGCAGTGAAACAGGACTGTCCTACGAGCAGTACTTC. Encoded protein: CASSETGLSYEQYF.

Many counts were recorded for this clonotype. CDR3 amino acids: CASSQSLTPKRTKNIQYF. The CDR3 coding sequence is TGCGCCAGCAGCCAAAGCTTAACGCCCAAGAGAACCAAAAACATTCAGTACTTC. This sequence joins TRBV4-1 and TRBJ2-4, with D hard to call. V was cut by 2 bases and J by 2 bases, with 19 bases left in between. The CDR3 contains 18 residues. Per germline, CDR1 MGHRA and CDR2 YSYEKL.

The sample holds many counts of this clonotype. CDR3 loop: CASSFYRGTYEQYF. The CDR3 DNA reads TGTGCCAGCAGCTTCTACAGGGGGACCTACGAGCAGTACTTC. This chain joins TRBV7-2 and TRBJ2-7; the match to TRBD1 covers 8 bases. Germline CDR1 is SGHTA and CDR2 is FQGNSA. This CDR3 comprises 14 residues. The V gene end was trimmed by 3 bases and the J gene end by 2 bases; junction bases not matched to a gene: 3.

The CDR3 DNA follows: TGTGCCAGCAGTCCTACCTTTCATGAGCAGTTCTTC. Its translation is CASSPTFHEQFF. This rearrangement joins TRBV28 to TRBJ2-1, with D uncertain. This CDR3 is built from 12 residues. Germline CDR1 is MDHEN and CDR2 is SYDVKM. The V end was cut by 5 bases, the J end by 8 bases, with 10 bases between.

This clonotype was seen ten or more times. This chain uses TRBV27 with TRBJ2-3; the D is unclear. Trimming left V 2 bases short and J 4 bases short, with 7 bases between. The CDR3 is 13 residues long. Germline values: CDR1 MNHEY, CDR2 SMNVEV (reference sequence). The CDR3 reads CASSLRFADTQYF. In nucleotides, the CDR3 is TGTGCCAGCAGTTTACGTTTCGCAGATACGCAGTATTTT.

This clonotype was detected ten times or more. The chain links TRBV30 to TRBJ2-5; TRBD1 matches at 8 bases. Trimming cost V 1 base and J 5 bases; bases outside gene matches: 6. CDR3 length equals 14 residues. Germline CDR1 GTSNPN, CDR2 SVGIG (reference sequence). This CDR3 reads CAWSAGQGRETQYF. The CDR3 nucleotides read TGTGCCTGGAGTGCCGGACAGGGAAGGGAGACCCAGTACTTC.

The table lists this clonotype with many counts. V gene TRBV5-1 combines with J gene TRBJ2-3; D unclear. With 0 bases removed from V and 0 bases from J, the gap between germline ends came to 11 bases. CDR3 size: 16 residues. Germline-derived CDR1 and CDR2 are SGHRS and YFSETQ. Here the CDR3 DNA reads TGCGCCAGCAGCTTGGGCACACTCACTAGCACAGATACGCAGTATTTT. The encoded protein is CASSLGTLTSTDTQYF. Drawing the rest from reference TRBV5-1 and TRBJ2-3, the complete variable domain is KAGVTQTPRYLIKTRGQQVTLSCSPISGHRSVSWYQQTPGQGLQFLFEYFSETQRNKGNFPGRFSGRQFSNSRSEMNVSTLELGDSALYLCASSLGTLTSTDTQYFGPGTRLTVL.

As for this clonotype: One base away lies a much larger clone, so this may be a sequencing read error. The CDR3 sequence is CTSSVVGTLGTEAFF. The CDR3 nucleotides are TGTACCAGCAGCGTAGTTGGTACATTAGGGACTGAAGCTTTCTTT. V is TRBV9 and J is TRBJ1-1; D is unclear. CDR3 size: 15 residues. Germline CDR1 is SGDLS and CDR2 is YYNGEE.

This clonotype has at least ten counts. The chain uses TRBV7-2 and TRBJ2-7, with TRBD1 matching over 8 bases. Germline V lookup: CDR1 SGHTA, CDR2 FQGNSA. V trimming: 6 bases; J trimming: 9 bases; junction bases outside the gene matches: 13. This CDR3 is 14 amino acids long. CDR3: CASSKDREVHGQYF. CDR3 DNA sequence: TGTGCCAGCAGTAAGGACAGGGAAGTCCACGGGCAGTACTTC. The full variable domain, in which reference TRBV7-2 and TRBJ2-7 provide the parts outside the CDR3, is GAGVSQSPSNKVTEKGKDVELRCDPISGHTALYWYRQSLGQGLEFLIYFQGNSAPDKSGLPSDRFSAERTGGSVSTLTIQRTQQEDSAVYLCASSKDREVHGQYFGPGTRLTVT.

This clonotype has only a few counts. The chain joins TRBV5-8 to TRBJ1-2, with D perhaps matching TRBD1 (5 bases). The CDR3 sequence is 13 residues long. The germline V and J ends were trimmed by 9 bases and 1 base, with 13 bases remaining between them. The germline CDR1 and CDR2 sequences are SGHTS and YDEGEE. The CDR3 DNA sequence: TGTGCCACCTCGACAGCTATTAACTATGGCTACACCTTC. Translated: CATSTAINYGYTF.